This is a list of T cell receptor beta chains from one sample in a study of a mutant IDH1 vaccine in newly diagnosed glioma. No antigen is known for these receptors. The assay was immunoSEQ multiplex PCR, and TCRdb's table has in-frame clones only and misses some. The table has about 58,000 clones, about 81% seen once. Sequencing used PBMCs, obtained from a glioma patient whose treatment included an IDH1 peptide vaccine. All receptors derive from a woman aged 45-65 years with glioma. Both conserved end residues are part of each CDR3. The order of the fields is J gene, D gene, clone size, V gene, CDR3 protein, CDR3 DNA. The D gene is left open where the match is weak. Clone size is given for some rows only: seen once, a few or many times, or a class if the clone is expanded.

>TRBJ1-3|.|.|TRBV7-9
CASSGTTGNTIYF
TGTGCCAGCAGCGGGACTACTGGAAACACCATATATTTT
>TRBJ1-5|TRBD1|.|TRBV6-5
CASSRTGEGGQPQHF
TGTGCCAGCAGTCGGACAGGGGAGGGAGGTCAGCCCCAGCATTTT
>TRBJ2-1|TRBD2|.|TRBV9
CASSVQLAGIVNEQFF
TGTGCCAGCAGCGTACAACTAGCGGGAATAGTCAATGAGCAGTTCTTC
>TRBJ1-1|TRBD1|.|TRBV6-1
CASSVAGGDTEAFF
TGTGCCAGCAGTGTTGCAGGGGGCGACACTGAAGCTTTCTTT
>TRBJ1-1|TRBD1|.|TRBV9
CASSEGARRSEAFF
TGTGCCAGCAGCGAGGGGGCGCGGAGGAGTGAAGCTTTCTTT
>TRBJ1-1|.|.|TRBV5-1
CASSLGWGIEAFF
TGCGCCAGCAGCTTGGGTTGGGGGATCGAAGCTTTCTTT
>TRBJ1-1|.|few|TRBV9
CASSVEAGEWNTEAFF
TGTGCCAGCAGCGTAGAGGCCGGTGAGTGGAACACTGAAGCTTTCTTT
>TRBJ1-1|.|.|TRBV5-1
CASSLLSGGDTEAFF
TGCGCCAGCAGCCTTCTAAGTGGAGGGGACACTGAAGCTTTCTTT
>TRBJ1-2|TRBD1|.|TRBV29-1
CSVSMGQGGYGYTF
TGCAGCGTTTCCATGGGACAGGGCGGGTATGGCTACACCTTC
>TRBJ2-7|TRBD1|.|TRBV7-2
CASSLAGTDRSYEQYF
TGTGCCAGCAGCTTAGCAGGGACAGACCGCTCCTACGAGCAGTACTTC
>TRBJ1-2|TRBD1|once|TRBV11-1
CASSLAEQGGLHGYTF
TGTGCCAGCAGCTTAGCGGAACAAGGGGGCCTCCATGGCTACACCTTC
>TRBJ1-2|.|once|TRBV19
CASRVTNYGYTF
TGTGCCTCTCGGGTCACCAACTATGGCTACACCTTC
>TRBJ2-1|.|.|TRBV7-9
CASSPQTVDEQFF
TGTGCCAGCAGCCCGCAGACTGTGGATGAGCAGTTCTTC
>TRBJ1-4|.|.|TRBV25-1
CASSPITGAGTEKLFF
TGTGCCAGCAGTCCCATAACCGGGGCCGGGACTGAAAAACTGTTTTTT
>TRBJ2-6|.|.|TRBV7-9
CASSPTLGGSGANVLTF
TGTGCCAGCAGCCCCACGTTGGGGGGCTCTGGGGCCAACGTCCTGACTTTC
>TRBJ2-2|.|few|TRBV11-2
CASSSRTLYPNTGELFF
TGTGCCAGCAGCTCCCGGACTCTATACCCGAACACCGGGGAGCTGTTTTTT
>TRBJ1-1|TRBD1|.|TRBV5-1
CASSSWDRAGTEAFF
TGCGCCAGCAGCTCGTGGGACAGGGCGGGCACTGAAGCTTTCTTT
>TRBJ2-7|TRBD1|.|TRBV5-1
CASSPGDSLEQYF
TGCGCCAGCAGCCCTGGGGACAGCCTGGAGCAGTACTTC
>TRBJ1-1|.|.|TRBV27
CASSLVPSGSTEAFF
TGTGCCAGCAGTTTAGTCCCCTCTGGGAGCACTGAAGCTTTCTTT
>TRBJ1-1|.|.|TRBV2
CASHRGEAFF
TGTGCCAGTCATAGGGGTGAAGCTTTCTTT
>TRBJ1-4|.|.|TRBV5-8
CASSSEGASNEKLFF
TGTGCCAGCAGCTCGGAAGGGGCCTCTAATGAAAAACTGTTTTTT
>TRBJ1-4|.|few|TRBV2
CASSDRRYLFF
TGTGCCAGCAGTGATAGGAGGTACCTGTTTTTT
>TRBJ1-6|.|.|TRBV9
CASSDGDMGEESPLHF
TGTGCCAGCAGCGACGGGGACATGGGCGAAGAGTCACCCCTCCACTTT
>TRBJ1-6|.|.|TRBV28
CASSLQQGRQPLHF
TGTGCCAGCAGTTTACAGCAGGGCCGTCAGCCCCTCCACTTT
>TRBJ2-7|.|.|TRBV5-1
CASSLESKGYLTYEQYF
TGCGCCAGCAGCTTGGAGTCAAAGGGATACCTAACCTACGAGCAGTACTTC
>TRBJ2-2|TRBD2|once|TRBV7-9
CASSPRDYYTGELFF
TGTGCCAGCAGCCCCCGGGACTACTACACCGGGGAGCTGTTTTTT
>TRBJ1-6|TRBD1|.|TRBV19
CASSTQGADSYNSPLHF
TGTGCCAGTAGTACACAGGGGGCCGACTCCTATAATTCACCCCTCCACTTT
>TRBJ1-5|.|.|TRBV7-9
CASSLGPLEPQHF
TGTGCCAGCAGCTTAGGGCCTCTTGAGCCCCAGCATTTT
>TRBJ1-2|TRBD1|.|TRBV28
CASRPTGALGYGYTF
TGTGCCAGCAGACCCACAGGGGCGCTCGGCTATGGCTACACCTTC
>TRBJ2-7|.|.|TRBV7-2
CASSLDSLEQYF
TGTGCCAGCAGCTTAGACTCTTTGGAGCAGTACTTC
>TRBJ2-1|TRBD1|.|TRBV19
CASSMALGTGRDEQFF
TGTGCCAGTAGTATGGCCCTCGGGACAGGGCGGGATGAGCAGTTCTTC
>TRBJ2-2|.|.|TRBV27
CASSFREMSGELFF
TGTGCCAGCAGTTTCCGGGAGATGAGCGGGGAGCTGTTTTTT
>TRBJ2-7|.|.|TRBV27
CASSSGFGTYEQYF
TGTGCCAGCAGTTCTGGCTTCGGGACCTACGAGCAGTACTTC
>TRBJ1-1|.|few|TRBV6-5
CASSRGGSEAFF
TGTGCCAGCAGCCGTGGGGGGTCTGAAGCTTTCTTT
>TRBJ2-7|TRBD1|.|TRBV6-5
CASSPGGQGVGEQYF
TGTGCCAGCAGCCCAGGAGGACAGGGGGTGGGGGAGCAGTACTTC
>TRBJ2-2|TRBD1|.|TRBV9
CASSLRTGLDGELFF
TGTGCCAGCAGCCTCCGGACAGGCCTCGACGGGGAGCTGTTTTTT
>TRBJ1-4|.|.|TRBV7-6
CASSSPGADVLFF
TGTGCCAGCAGCTCGCCCGGGGCGGACGTACTGTTTTTT
>TRBJ2-5|TRBD1|few|TRBV29-1
CSVEYNRGETQYF
TGCAGCGTTGAATATAACAGGGGAGAGACCCAGTACTTC
>TRBJ1-2|.|once|TRBV7-9
CASSEGDSRYGYTF
TGTGCCAGCAGCGAAGGGGATTCACGCTATGGCTACACCTTC
>TRBJ1-5|.|.|TRBV30
CAWSGGNQPQHF
TGTGCCTGGAGCGGGGGAAATCAGCCCCAGCATTTT
>TRBJ1-6|TRBD1|.|TRBV5-4
CASSPGTGRSYNSPLHF
TGTGCCAGCAGCCCCGGGACAGGGCGGTCCTATAATTCACCCCTCCACTTT
>TRBJ1-3|TRBD1|.|TRBV18
CASSKDRGLSGNTIYF
TGTGCCAGCTCAAAGGACAGGGGGTTGTCTGGAAACACCATATATTTT
>TRBJ2-7|.|.|TRBV6-5
CASSRELGSHEQYF
TGTGCCAGCAGCCGGGAGCTGGGAAGCCACGAGCAGTACTTC
>TRBJ1-3|.|.|TRBV7-2
CASSRGGGAQTGNTIYF
TGTGCCAGCAGCCGGGGGGGCGGGGCGCAGACTGGAAACACCATATATTTT
>TRBJ1-5|.|.|TRBV30
CAWGTGTLNQPQHF
TGTGCCTGGGGTACCGGGACTCTCAATCAGCCCCAGCATTTT
>TRBJ1-3|.|.|TRBV7-8
CASSKTSGQLAGNTIYF
TGTGCCAGCAGCAAAACCTCCGGCCAGCTCGCCGGAAACACCATATATTTT
>TRBJ1-6|.|few|TRBV9
CASSSDPGAGSPLHF
TGTGCCAGCAGCTCGGACCCGGGGGCGGGATCACCCCTCCACTTT
>TRBJ2-1|TRBD2|.|TRBV7-2
CASSLVASGGRNEQFF
TGTGCCAGCAGCTTAGTGGCTAGCGGGGGCAGGAATGAGCAGTTCTTC
>TRBJ1-5|.|.|TRBV19
CASSIYGANQPQHF
TGTGCCAGTAGTATTTACGGGGCCAATCAGCCCCAGCATTTT
>TRBJ2-6|.|.|TRBV28
CASSQDKAGANVLTF
TGTGCCAGCAGTCAGGACAAGGCTGGGGCCAACGTCCTGACTTTC
>TRBJ2-2|.|.|TRBV9
CASSVGAPGELFF
TGTGCCAGCAGCGTTGGGGCTCCCGGGGAGCTGTTTTTT
>TRBJ1-2|.|.|TRBV27
CASSLAGNYGYTF
TGTGCCAGCAGTTTAGCAGGGAATTATGGCTACACCTTC